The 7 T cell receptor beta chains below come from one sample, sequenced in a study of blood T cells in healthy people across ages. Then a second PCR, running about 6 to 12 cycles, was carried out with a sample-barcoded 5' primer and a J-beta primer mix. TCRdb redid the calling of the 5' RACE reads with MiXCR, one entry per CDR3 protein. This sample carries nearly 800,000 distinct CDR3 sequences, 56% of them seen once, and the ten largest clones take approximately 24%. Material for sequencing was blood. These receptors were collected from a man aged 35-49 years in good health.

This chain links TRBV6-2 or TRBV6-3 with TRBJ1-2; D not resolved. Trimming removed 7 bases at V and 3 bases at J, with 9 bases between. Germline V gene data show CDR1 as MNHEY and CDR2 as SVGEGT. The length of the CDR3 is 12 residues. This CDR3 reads CASNDGDYGYTF. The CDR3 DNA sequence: TGTGCCAGCAACGACGGGGACTATGGCTACACCTTC.

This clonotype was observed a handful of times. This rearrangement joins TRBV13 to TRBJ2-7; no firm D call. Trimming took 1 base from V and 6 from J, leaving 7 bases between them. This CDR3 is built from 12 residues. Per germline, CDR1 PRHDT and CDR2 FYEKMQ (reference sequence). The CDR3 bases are TGTGCCAGCAGCTTAGTTAGGAGCGAGCAGTACTTC. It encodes CASSLVRSEQYF.

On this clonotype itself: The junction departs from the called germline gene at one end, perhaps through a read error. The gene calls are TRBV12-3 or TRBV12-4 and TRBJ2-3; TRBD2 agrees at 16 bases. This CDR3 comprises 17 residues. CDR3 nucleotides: TGTGCCAGCAGTCCCGGGACTAGCGGGAGGGGCACAGGTACGCAGTATTTT. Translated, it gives CASSPGTSGRGTGTQYF.

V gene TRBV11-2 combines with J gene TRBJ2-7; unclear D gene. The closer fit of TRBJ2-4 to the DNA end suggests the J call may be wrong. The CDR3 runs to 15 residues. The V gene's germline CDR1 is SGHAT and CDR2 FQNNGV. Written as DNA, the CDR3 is TGTGCCAGCAGCCCATTGAGTGGGCCCAAAAACATTCAGTACTTC. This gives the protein CASSPLSGPKNIQYF.

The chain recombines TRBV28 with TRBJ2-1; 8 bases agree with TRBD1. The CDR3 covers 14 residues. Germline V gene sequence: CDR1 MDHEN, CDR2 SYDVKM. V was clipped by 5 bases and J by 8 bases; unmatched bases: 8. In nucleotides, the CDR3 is TGTGCCAGCAGTCTAGGACAGGGTTTGGATGAGCAGTTCTTC. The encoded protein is CASSLGQGLDEQFF.

This CDR3 reads CASSTSDRGYNSPLHF. The CDR3 coding sequence is TGTGCCAGCAGTACCTCCGACAGGGGTTATAATTCACCCCTCCACTTT. The chain combines TRBV28 with TRBJ1-6; 8 bases align to TRBD1. Germline CDR1 reads MDHEN; CDR2 reads SYDVKM. The CDR3 is made up of 16 amino acids. The V segment lost 5 bases and the J segment 4 bases; nucleotides outside the gene matches: 7.

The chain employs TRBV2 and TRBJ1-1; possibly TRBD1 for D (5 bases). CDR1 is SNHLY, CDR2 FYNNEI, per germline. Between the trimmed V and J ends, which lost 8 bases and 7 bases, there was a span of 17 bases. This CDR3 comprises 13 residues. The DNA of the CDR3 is TGTGCCAGCGATGGGGGGTATAGGAGTGAAGCTTTCTTT. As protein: CASDGGYRSEAFF.